This T cell receptor beta chain was recorded in a study of T cell clonality in common variable immunodeficiency. Overall study results and limits: TCRbeta clonality was increased in CVID versus healthy controls.

The table came from immunoSEQ multiplex PCR; TCRdb's copy has only in-frame clones and leaves some out. The sample presents over 45,000 clones, none singletons. This clone was seen repeatedly, ten times or more. Its specificity is unknown. The read comes to an end 3 residues before the CDR3 does, leaving the germline J gene to fill in the end. The CDR3 totals 16 residues. Germline V gene sequence: CDR1 SGHVT, CDR2 SQSDAQ. V lost 5 bases to trimming and J lost 4 bases, with 21 bases between them. The rearrangement uses TRBV7-4 and TRBJ2-7, with a weak D call TRBD2 (5 bases). The TCR originated in a person aged 18 to 75 in good health. Sequences were obtained from peripheral blood mononuclear cells. The CDR3 region is CASSPGYGVGRYEQYF. The part of the CDR3 DNA that was read is TGTGCCAGCAGCCCAGGTTACGGGGTGGGAAGGTACGAG. Drawing the rest from reference TRBV7-4 and TRBJ2-7, the complete variable domain is GAGVSQSPRYKVAKRGRDVALRCDSISGHVTLYWYRQTLGQGSEVLTYSQSDAQRDKSGRPSGRFSAERPERSVSTLKIQRTEQGDSAVYLCASSPGYGVGRYEQYFGPGTRLTVT.